The rows below give T cell receptor beta chains drawn from one sample of a study of CD8+CD57+ T cells in acquired aplastic anemia. Via MiXCR, TCRdb re-called the reads, giving one row per CDR3 protein. The sample holds some 200,000 distinct CDR3 sequences, roughly 53% seen once. Sequencing input: sorted CD4+, CD8+, or CD8+CD57+ T cells (not recorded which) from PBMCs. The receptors originated from a human donor with aplastic anemia. Each CDR3 is given with its conserved first and last residue. Each record gives: J gene, V gene, D gene, clone size, CDR3 protein, CDR3 DNA. The D gene is left open where the match is weak. Size values are once, few and many counts, or a class for expanded clones, and some rows have none.

J gene: TRBJ2-3
V gene: TRBV3-1
D gene: -
clone size: -
CDR3 protein: CASSQRGGGGSDTQYF
CDR3 DNA: TGTGCCAGCAGTCAACGCGGCGGTGGCGGATCAGATACGCAGTATTTT

J gene: TRBJ2-7
V gene: TRBV4-1
D gene: TRBD1
clone size: many
CDR3 protein: CASSQGTTGGYEQYF
CDR3 DNA: TGCGCCAGCAGCCAGGGAACGACAGGGGGCTACGAGCAGTACTTC

J gene: TRBJ2-4
V gene: TRBV7-9
D gene: TRBD1
clone size: once
CDR3 protein: CASSDTGAPRNIQYF
CDR3 DNA: TGTGCCAGCAGCGACACAGGGGCCCCAAGGAACATTCAGTACTTC

J gene: TRBJ2-3
V gene: TRBV19
D gene: TRBD2
clone size: -
CDR3 protein: CASSPGLAGITDTQYF
CDR3 DNA: TGTGCCAGTAGTCCGGGACTAGCGGGGATCACAGATACGCAGTATTTT

J gene: TRBJ1-2
V gene: TRBV19
D gene: TRBD1
clone size: -
CDR3 protein: CASSHQDRDYGYTF
CDR3 DNA: TGTGCCAGTAGCCACCAGGACAGGGACTATGGCTACACCTTC

J gene: TRBJ1-5
V gene: TRBV25-1
D gene: -
clone size: -
CDR3 protein: CASSARGVVSNQPQHF
CDR3 DNA: TGTGCCAGCAGCGCGAGGGGGGTCGTAAGCAATCAGCCCCAGCATTTT

J gene: TRBJ2-2
V gene: TRBV9
D gene: -
clone size: -
CDR3 protein: CASSVVSGELFF
CDR3 DNA: TGTGCCAGCAGCGTAGTTAGCGGGGAGCTGTTTTTT

J gene: TRBJ2-7
V gene: TRBV7-2
D gene: -
clone size: -
CDR3 protein: CASSLGTREMEQYF
CDR3 DNA: TGTGCCAGCAGCTTGGGGACAAGGGAAATGGAGCAGTACTTC

J gene: TRBJ2-7
V gene: TRBV19
D gene: -
clone size: -
CDR3 protein: CASGGTDHPYEQYF
CDR3 DNA: TGTGCCAGTGGAGGGACAGATCACCCCTACGAGCAGTACTTC

J gene: TRBJ2-7
V gene: TRBV13
D gene: -
clone size: -
CDR3 protein: CASSWGRQYEQYF
CDR3 DNA: TGTGCCAGCAGCTGGGGGAGGCAGTACGAGCAGTACTTC

J gene: TRBJ1-6
V gene: TRBV7-2
D gene: TRBD1
clone size: -
CDR3 protein: CASSRTGDDSPLHF
CDR3 DNA: TGTGCCAGCAGCAGAACAGGGGATGATTCGCCCCTCCACTTT

J gene: TRBJ2-7
V gene: TRBV5-1
D gene: -
clone size: -
CDR3 protein: CASSLTGSQHQQYF
CDR3 DNA: TGCGCCAGCAGCTTGACTGGTTCTCAGCACCAGCAGTACTTC

J gene: TRBJ2-7
V gene: TRBV6-2/TRBV6-3
D gene: TRBD1
clone size: -
CDR3 protein: CASSYSGQDSYEQYF
CDR3 DNA: TGTGCCAGCAGTTACTCGGGACAGGACTCCTACGAGCAGTACTTC

J gene: TRBJ2-3
V gene: TRBV7-2
D gene: -
clone size: -
CDR3 protein: CASSEIQTRPSTDTQYF
CDR3 DNA: TGTGCCAGCAGTGAAATACAAACAAGGCCCAGCACAGATACGCAGTATTTT

J gene: TRBJ1-4
V gene: TRBV10-2
D gene: TRBD1
clone size: once
CDR3 protein: CASSEARQGRKLFF
CDR3 DNA: TGCGCCAGCAGTGAAGCCCGACAGGGCAGAAAACTGTTTTTT

J gene: TRBJ1-1
V gene: TRBV11-2
D gene: -
clone size: many
CDR3 protein: CASSPDWNTEAFF
CDR3 DNA: TGTGCCAGCAGCCCCGACTGGAACACTGAAGCTTTCTTT

J gene: TRBJ2-2
V gene: TRBV10-3
D gene: TRBD1
clone size: -
CDR3 protein: CASSVHQGAAGELFF
CDR3 DNA: TGTGCCAGCAGCGTCCACCAGGGGGCAGCCGGGGAGCTGTTTTTT

J gene: TRBJ2-3
V gene: TRBV5-8
D gene: -
clone size: many
CDR3 protein: CASSLGGGSSTDTQYF
CDR3 DNA: TGTGCCAGCAGCTTGGGAGGGGGAAGTAGCACAGATACGCAGTATTTT

J gene: TRBJ1-2
V gene: TRBV5-1
D gene: TRBD1
clone size: -
CDR3 protein: CASSGQGGSGYTF
CDR3 DNA: TGCGCCAGCAGCGGGCAAGGGGGCTCTGGCTACACCTTC

J gene: TRBJ2-7
V gene: TRBV5-4
D gene: -
clone size: -
CDR3 protein: CASSLIADSHEQYF
CDR3 DNA: TGTGCCAGCAGCTTAATAGCGGACTCCCACGAGCAGTACTTC

J gene: TRBJ2-5
V gene: TRBV20-1
D gene: TRBD1
clone size: -
CDR3 protein: CSATVTGGFGETQYF
CDR3 DNA: TGCAGTGCTACTGTGACAGGGGGCTTTGGAGAGACCCAGTACTTC

J gene: TRBJ2-7
V gene: TRBV2
D gene: -
clone size: many
CDR3 protein: CASSETRYEQYF
CDR3 DNA: TGTGCCAGCAGTGAAACGCGTTACGAGCAGTACTTC

J gene: TRBJ1-4
V gene: TRBV28
D gene: -
clone size: few
CDR3 protein: CASMNPNEKLFF
CDR3 DNA: TGTGCCAGCATGAATCCCAATGAAAAACTGTTTTTT